This T cell receptor (beta chain) originates from a study of beta chain features in type 1 diabetes. About the research overall: Age, gender, cell numbers and subset yield matched between patients and controls.

This clone was seen more than once but under ten times. The antigen is unknown. The study's findings and limits: Patients with Type 1 diabetes showed moderately but significantly shorter TCRB CDR3s in all four CD4+ subsets. VDJ junctions from patients with type 1 diabetes contained fewer insertions and more deletions. In the patient group, naive, central memory and Treg TCRB repertoires seemed more alike than in the healthy donor group. Sequencing the cDNA could make cells with high TCR expression show up more than they should.

The isolated RNA, all of it, was reverse transcribed, so expressed TCRB transcripts were what got sequenced. Assay used: immunoSEQ multiplex PCR; TCRdb lists only in-frame clones, some missing. The sample lists over 650,000 clones; about an eighth were seen once. J was trimmed by 4 bases and V by 6 bases; bases with no gene match: 5. The germline gives CDR1 MNHEY, CDR2 SVGAGI. The CDR3 runs to 14 residues. The specimen was naive CD4+ T cells from blood. This clonotype was obtained from a man aged 18-30 years with type 1 diabetes. V usage is TRBV6-5 and J usage is TRBJ2-1, with 8 bases matching TRBD2. In nucleotides, the CDR3 is TGTGCCAGCAGCCCAGCGGGGGTTTACAATGAGCAGTTCTTC. It yields the protein CASSPAGVYNEQFF.